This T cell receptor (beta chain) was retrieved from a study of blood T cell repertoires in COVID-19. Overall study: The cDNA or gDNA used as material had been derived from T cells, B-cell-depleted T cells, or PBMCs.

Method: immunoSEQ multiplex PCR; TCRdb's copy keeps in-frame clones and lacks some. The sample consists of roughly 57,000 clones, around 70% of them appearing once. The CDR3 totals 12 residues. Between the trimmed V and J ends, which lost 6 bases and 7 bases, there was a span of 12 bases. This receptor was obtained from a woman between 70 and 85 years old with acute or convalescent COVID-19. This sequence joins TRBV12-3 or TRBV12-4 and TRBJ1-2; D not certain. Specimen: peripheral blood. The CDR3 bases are TGTGCCAGCAGCCCTGTCGGGGTTGGCTACACCTTC. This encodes CASSPVGVGYTF.